This TCR beta chain emerged from a study of radiotherapy plus CTLA-4 blockade in lung cancer. CDR1 LNHDA and CDR2 SQIVND come from the germline V gene (reference sequence). Trimming left V 5 bases short and J 0 bases short, with 8 bases between. The CDR3 spans 14 residues. Produced via immunoSEQ multiplex PCR; TCRdb's table is partial and in-frame only. The sample yields around 91,000 clones, 85% to 90% seen once. The source was peripheral blood, collected from a patient treated with radiotherapy plus ipilimumab. The rearrangement links TRBV19 to TRBJ1-3; D remains ambiguous. This sequence was found in a human donor with non-small cell lung cancer that progressed on radiotherapy plus ipilimumab. In DNA form, the CDR3 reads TGTGCCAGTAGTGCACAAACCTCTGGAAACACCATATATTTT. Its protein is CASSAQTSGNTIYF.